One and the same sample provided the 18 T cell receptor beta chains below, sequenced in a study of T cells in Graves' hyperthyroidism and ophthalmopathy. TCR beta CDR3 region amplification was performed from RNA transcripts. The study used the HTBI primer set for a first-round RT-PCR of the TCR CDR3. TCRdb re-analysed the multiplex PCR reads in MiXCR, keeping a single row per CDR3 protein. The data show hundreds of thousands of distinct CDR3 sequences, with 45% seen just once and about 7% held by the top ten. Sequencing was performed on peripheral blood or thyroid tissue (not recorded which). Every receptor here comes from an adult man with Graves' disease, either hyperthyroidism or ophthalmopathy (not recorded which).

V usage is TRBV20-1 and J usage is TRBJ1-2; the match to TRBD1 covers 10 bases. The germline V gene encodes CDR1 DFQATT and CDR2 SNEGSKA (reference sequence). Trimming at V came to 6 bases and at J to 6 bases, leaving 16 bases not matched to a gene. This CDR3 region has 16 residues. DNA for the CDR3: TGCAGTGCACCCCCGGGACAGGGGATTGGGGAACATGGCTACACCTTC. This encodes CSAPPGQGIGEHGYTF.

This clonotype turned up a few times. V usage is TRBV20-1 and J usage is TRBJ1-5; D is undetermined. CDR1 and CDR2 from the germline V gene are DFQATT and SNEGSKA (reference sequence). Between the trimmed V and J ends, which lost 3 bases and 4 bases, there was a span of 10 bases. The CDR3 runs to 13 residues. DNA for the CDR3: TGCAGTGCTAGGAACAGTAAGAATCAGCCCCAGCATTTT. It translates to CSARNSKNQPQHF.

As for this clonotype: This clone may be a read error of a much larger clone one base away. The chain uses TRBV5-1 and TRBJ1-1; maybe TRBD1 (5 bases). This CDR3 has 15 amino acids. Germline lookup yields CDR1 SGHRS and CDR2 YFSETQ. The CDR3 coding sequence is TGTGCCAGCAGCCAAGGAGGACACCTGAACACTGAAGCTTCCTTT. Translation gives CASSQGGHLNTEASF. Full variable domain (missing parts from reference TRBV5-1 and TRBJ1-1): KAGVTQTPRYLIKTRGQQVTLSCSPISGHRSVSWYQQTPGQGLQFLFEYFSETQRNKGNFPGRFSGRQFSNSRSEMNVSTLELGDSALYLCASSQGGHLNTEASFGQGTRLTVV.

CDR3 protein: CASSPGVGGNQPQHF. The CDR3 bases are TGTGCCAGCAGCCCAGGAGTGGGAGGCAATCAGCCCCAGCATTTT. V gene TRBV5-4 combines with J gene TRBJ1-5; D is unclear. Germline lookup yields CDR1 SGHNT and CDR2 YYREEE (reference sequence). The CDR3 consists of 15 residues. V was cut by 4 bases and J by 2 bases, with 13 bases left in between.

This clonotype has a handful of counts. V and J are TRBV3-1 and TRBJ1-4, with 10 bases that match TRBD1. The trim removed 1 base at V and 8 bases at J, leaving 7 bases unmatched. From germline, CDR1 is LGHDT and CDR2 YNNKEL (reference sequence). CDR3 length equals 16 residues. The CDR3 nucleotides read TGTGCCAGCAGCCAAGGTCGGGGACAGGGGCACGAAAAACTGTTTTTT. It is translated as CASSQGRGQGHEKLFF.

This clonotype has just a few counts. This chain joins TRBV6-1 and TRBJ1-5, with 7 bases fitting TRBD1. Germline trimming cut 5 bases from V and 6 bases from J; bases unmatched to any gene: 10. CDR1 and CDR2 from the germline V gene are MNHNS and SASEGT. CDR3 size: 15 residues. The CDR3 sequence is CASSYSGQGGQPQHF. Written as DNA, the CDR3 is TGTGCCAGCAGTTACTCTGGGCAGGGGGGTCAGCCCCAGCATTTT.

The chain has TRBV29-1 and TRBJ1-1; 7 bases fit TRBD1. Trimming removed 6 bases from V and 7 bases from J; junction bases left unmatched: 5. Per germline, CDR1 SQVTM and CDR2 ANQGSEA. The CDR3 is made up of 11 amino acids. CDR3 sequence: CSVGQGVEAFF. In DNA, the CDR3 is TGCAGCGTAGGGCAGGGGGTTGAAGCTTTCTTT.

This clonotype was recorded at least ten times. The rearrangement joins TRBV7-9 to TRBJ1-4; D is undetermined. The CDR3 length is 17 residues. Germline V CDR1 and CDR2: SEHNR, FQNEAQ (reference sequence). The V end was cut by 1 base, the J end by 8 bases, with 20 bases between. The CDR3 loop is CASSLGRPGSQGEKLFF. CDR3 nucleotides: TGTGCCAGCAGCTTAGGACGACCGGGATCACAAGGGGAAAAACTGTTTTTT. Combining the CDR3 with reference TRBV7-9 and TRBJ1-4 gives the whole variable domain DTGVSQNPRHKITKRGQNVTFRCDPISEHNRLYWYRQTLGQGPEFLTYFQNEAQLEKSRLLSDRFSAERPKGSFSTLEIQRTEQGDSAMYLCASSLGRPGSQGEKLFFGSGTQLSVL.

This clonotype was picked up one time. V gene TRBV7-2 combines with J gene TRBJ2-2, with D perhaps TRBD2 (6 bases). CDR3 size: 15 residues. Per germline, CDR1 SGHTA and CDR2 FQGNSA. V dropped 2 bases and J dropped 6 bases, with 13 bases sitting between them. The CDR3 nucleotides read TGTGCCAGCAGCTTACGCGGGAACTCGGCCGGGGAGCTGTTTTTT. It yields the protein CASSLRGNSAGELFF.

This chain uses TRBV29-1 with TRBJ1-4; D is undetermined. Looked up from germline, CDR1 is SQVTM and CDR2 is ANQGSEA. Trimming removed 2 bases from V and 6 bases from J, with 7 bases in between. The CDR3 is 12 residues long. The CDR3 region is CSVEKGYEKLFF. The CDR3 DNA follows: TGCAGCGTTGAAAAGGGATATGAAAAACTGTTTTTT.

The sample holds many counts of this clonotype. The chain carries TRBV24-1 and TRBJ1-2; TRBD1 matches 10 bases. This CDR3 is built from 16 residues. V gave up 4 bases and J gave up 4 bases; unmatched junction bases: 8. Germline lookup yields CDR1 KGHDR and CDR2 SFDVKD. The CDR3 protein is CATSDPRDRGAYGYTF. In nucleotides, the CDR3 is TGTGCCACCAGTGACCCACGGGACAGGGGAGCCTATGGCTACACCTTC.

This CDR3 reads CASSLDPTDYEQYF. As DNA, the CDR3 is TGTGCCAGCAGCTTAGACCCGACGGATTACGAGCAGTACTTC. V usage is TRBV7-2 and J usage is TRBJ2-7; D remains ambiguous. This CDR3 comprises 14 residues. CDR1 is SGHTA, CDR2 FQGNSA, per germline. V gave up 1 base and J gave up 4 bases, with 11 bases separating them.

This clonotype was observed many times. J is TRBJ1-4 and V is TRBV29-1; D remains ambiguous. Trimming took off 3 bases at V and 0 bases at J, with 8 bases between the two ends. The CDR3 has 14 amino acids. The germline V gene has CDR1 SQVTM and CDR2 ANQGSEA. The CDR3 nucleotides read TGCAGCGTTGACTGGTATGCAACTAATGAAAAACTGTTTTTT. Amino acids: CSVDWYATNEKLFF.

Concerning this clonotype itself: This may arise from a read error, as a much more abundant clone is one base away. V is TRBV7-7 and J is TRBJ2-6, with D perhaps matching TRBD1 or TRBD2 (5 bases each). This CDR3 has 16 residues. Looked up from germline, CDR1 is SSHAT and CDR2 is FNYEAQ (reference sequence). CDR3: CASSSGTYSGANVQTF. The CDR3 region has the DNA TGTGCTAGCAGCTCCGGGACCTACTCTGGGGCCAACGTCCAGACTTTC.

In nucleotides, the CDR3 is TGTGCCAGCAGTCCCTGGACTAGCGGGAGTACCGGGGAGCTGTTTTTT. This codes for CASSPWTSGSTGELFF. The chain uses TRBV6-1 and TRBJ2-2; 13 bases are a match to TRBD2. With V trimmed by 5 bases and J by 5 bases, 5 bases remained unmatched. This CDR3 comprises 16 residues. Germline V gene data show CDR1 as MNHNS and CDR2 as SASEGT.

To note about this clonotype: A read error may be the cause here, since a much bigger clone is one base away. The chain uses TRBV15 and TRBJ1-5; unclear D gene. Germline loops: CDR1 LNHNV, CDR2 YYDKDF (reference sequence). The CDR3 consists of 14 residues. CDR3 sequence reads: CATSRGTSNQTQHF. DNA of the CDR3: TGTGCCACCAGCAGAGGCACTAGCAATCAGACCCAGCATTTT.

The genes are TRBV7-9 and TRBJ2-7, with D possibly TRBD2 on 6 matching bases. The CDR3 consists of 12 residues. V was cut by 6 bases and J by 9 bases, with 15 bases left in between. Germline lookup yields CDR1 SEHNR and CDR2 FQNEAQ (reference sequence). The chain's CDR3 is CASSPGADTQYF. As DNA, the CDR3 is TGTGCCAGCAGTCCGGGAGCGGATACGCAGTACTTC.

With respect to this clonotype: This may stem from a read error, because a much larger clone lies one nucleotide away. CDR3 DNA: TGCAGCGTTCAATCCACTAGCAATCAGCCCCAGCATTTT. Amino acids: CSVQSTSNQPQHF. The gene calls are TRBV29-1 and TRBJ1-5; D remains unclear. The CDR3 length is 13 residues. V was pared by 5 bases and J by 0 bases, with 8 bases between. CDR1 SQVTM and CDR2 ANQGSEA come from the germline V gene.